These T cell receptor beta chains were read from a single sample in a study of neoadjuvant anti-PD-1 for oral cavity cancer. Sequenced by immunoSEQ multiplex PCR; TCRdb stores in-frame clones only, minus some. The sample lists around 8,000 clones; around 57% were seen once. The sequencing used PBMCs, collected after nivolumab (anti-PD-1) treatment. The receptors derive from a person aged 40-85 years with oral cavity squamous cell carcinoma. Each CDR3 is given with its conserved first and last residue. The order of the fields is V gene, J gene, D gene, clone size, CDR3 protein. D genes are given only for firm matches. Size tells how often a clone was seen (once, few, many) or the class of an expanded clone, and some rows leave it out.

>TRBV9|TRBJ2-3|-|-
CASSVGGRGRGTDTQYF
>TRBV18|TRBJ2-5|-|-
CASSPQGAETQYF
>TRBV28|TRBJ1-1|-|-
CASSFRVLSEAFF
>TRBV7-2|TRBJ1-5|-|-
CASSPNRDLGRTQPQHF
>TRBV7-2|TRBJ2-7|TRBD1|few
CASSLQIRTGERFYEQYF
>TRBV6-1|TRBJ1-2|-|-
CASSEGVEGVSGYTF
>TRBV7-3|TRBJ2-5|-|-
CASSLSPQETQYF
>TRBV2|TRBJ1-2|-|-
CARAGRQHGYTF
>TRBV7-3|TRBJ2-2|-|-
CASSPRSMNTGELFF
>TRBV29-1|TRBJ2-3|TRBD1|-
CSVDRTGVRDTQYF
>TRBV7-2|TRBJ2-7|TRBD1|-
CASSLVTGQGYEQYF
>TRBV5-6|TRBJ2-5|TRBD1|-
CASSSDRVRETQYF
>TRBV6-1|TRBJ1-2|-|-
CASDRDRDYGYTF
>TRBV27|TRBJ2-4|-|-
CASSLSNRDWEAKNIQYF